The subject of this entry is one TCR beta chain. In the original analysis: Reference gene primer amplification yielded estimated nucleated cell counts. Only in-frame clones appear in the TCRdb table, and some are missing; sequencing was by immunoSEQ multiplex PCR. That table furnishes V, J and clone size, whereas the DNA furnished D and trimming. Seen here are almost 70,000 clones, over 70% observed once, and the top ten hold approximately 16%. The record originates from a study of blood T cell repertoires in COVID-19. On the study more broadly: Samples of COVID-19 (acute and convalescent) were obtained from the United States, Italy and Spain.

There are 15 residues in the CDR3. V dropped 10 bases and J dropped 7 bases, with 26 bases sitting between them. The germline V gene encodes CDR1 SGHNT and CDR2 YYREEE (reference sequence). The chain uses TRBV5-4 and TRBJ1-2; no clear D. The specimen sequenced was peripheral blood. This clonotype originated in a man aged 55-75 years with acute or convalescent COVID-19. The DNA of the CDR3 is TGTGCCCCCAGCTCGGGCGGGGAAAGGGATTTTGGCTACACCTTC. Translation gives CAPSSGGERDFGYTF.